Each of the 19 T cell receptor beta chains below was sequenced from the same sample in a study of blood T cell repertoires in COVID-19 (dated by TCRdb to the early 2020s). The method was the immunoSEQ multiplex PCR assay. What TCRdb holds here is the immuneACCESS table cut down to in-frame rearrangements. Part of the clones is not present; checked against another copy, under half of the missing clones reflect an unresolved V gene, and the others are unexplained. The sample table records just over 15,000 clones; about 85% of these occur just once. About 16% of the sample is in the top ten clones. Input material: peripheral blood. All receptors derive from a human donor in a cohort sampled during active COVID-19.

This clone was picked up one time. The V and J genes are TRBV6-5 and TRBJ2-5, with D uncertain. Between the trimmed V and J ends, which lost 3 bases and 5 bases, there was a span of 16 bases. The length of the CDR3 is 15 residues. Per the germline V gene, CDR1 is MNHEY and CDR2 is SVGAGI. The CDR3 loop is CASSYSGSRVETQYF. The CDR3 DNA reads TGTGCCAGCAGTTATTCCGGGTCGAGAGTTGAGACCCAGTACTTC.

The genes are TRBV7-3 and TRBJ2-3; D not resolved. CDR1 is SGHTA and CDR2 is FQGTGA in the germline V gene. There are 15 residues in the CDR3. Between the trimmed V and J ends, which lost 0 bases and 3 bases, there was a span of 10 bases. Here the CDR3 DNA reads TGTGCCAGCAGCTTAACACAGTTTGGTACAGATACGCAGTATTTT. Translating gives CASSLTQFGTDTQYF.

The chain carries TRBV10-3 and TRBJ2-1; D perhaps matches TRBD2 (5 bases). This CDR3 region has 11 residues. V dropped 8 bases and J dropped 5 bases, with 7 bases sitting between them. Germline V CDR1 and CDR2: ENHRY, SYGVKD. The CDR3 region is CAIAEDNEQFF. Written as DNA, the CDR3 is TGTGCCATCGCGGAGGACAATGAGCAGTTCTTC.

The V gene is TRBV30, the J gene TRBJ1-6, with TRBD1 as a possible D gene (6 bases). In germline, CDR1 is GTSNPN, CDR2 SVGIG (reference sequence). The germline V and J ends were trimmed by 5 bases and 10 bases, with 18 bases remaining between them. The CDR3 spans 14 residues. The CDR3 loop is CAWGLITGQSPLHF. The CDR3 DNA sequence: TGTGCCTGGGGGCTTATAACAGGGCAGTCACCCCTCCACTTT.

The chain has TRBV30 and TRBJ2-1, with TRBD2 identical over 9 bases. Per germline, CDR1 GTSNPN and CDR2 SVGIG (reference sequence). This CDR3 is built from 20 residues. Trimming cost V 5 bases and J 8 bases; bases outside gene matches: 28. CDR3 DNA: TGTGCCTGGGGAAGAGAGTTCCGGATAGCGGGGGCCGGGATTCGGGATGAGCAGTTCTTC. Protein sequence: CAWGREFRIAGAGIRDEQFF.

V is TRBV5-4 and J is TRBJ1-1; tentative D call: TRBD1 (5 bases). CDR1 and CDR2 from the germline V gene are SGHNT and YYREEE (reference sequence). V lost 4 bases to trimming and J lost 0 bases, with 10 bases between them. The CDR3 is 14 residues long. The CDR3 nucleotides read TGTGCCAGCAGCGGTGACAGACTGAACACTGAAGCTTTCTTT. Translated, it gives CASSGDRLNTEAFF.

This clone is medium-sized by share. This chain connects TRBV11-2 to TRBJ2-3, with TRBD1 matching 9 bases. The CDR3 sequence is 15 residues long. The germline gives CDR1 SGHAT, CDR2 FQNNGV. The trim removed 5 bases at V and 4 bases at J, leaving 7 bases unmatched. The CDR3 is CASSTRQGEADTQYF. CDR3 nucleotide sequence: TGTGCCAGCAGCACCCGACAGGGGGAAGCAGATACGCAGTATTTT.

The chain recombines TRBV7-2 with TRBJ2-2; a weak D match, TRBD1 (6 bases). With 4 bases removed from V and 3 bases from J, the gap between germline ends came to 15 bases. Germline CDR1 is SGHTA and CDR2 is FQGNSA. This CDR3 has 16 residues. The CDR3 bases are TGTGCCAGCAGCTCAGGGACAATGGGGTACACCGGGGAGCTGTTTTTT. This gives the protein CASSSGTMGYTGELFF. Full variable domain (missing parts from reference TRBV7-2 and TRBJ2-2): GAGVSQSPSNKVTEKGKDVELRCDPISGHTALYWYRQSLGQGLEFLIYFQGNSAPDKSGLPSDRFSAERTGGSVSTLTIQRTQQEDSAVYLCASSSGTMGYTGELFFGEGSRLTVL.

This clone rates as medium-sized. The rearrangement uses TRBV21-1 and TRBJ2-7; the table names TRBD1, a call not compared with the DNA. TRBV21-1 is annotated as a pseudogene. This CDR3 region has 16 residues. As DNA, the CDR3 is TGTGCCAGCAGCACCGAGACAGGGGGCATCTCCTACGAGCAGTACTTC. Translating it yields CASSTETGGISYEQYF.

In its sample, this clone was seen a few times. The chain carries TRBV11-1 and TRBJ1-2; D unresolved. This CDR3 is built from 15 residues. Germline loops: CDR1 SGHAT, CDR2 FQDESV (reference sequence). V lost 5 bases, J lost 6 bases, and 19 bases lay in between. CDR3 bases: TGTGCCAGCAGCCTACTGAGCGGAGTCGAAGATGGCTACACCTTC. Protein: CASSLLSGVEDGYTF.

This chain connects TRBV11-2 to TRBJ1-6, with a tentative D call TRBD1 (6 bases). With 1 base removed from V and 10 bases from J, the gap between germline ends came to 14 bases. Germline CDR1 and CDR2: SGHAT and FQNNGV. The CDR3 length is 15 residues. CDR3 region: CASSLGQGRGSPLHF. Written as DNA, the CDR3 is TGTGCCAGCAGCTTAGGGCAGGGCAGGGGCTCACCCCTCCACTTT.

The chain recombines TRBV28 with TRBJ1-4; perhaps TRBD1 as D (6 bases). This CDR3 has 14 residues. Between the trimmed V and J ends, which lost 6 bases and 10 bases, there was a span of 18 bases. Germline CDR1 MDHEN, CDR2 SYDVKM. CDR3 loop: CASSQWGGRAKLFF. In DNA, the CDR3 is TGTGCCAGCAGCCAATGGGGGGGGCGAGCAAAACTGTTTTTT.

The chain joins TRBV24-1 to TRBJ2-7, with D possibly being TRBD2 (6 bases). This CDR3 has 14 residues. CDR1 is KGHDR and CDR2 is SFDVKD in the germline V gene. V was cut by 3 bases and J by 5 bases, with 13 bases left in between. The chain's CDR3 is CATSDPRGFDEQYF. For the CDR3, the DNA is TGTGCCACCAGTGATCCCCGGGGGTTTGACGAGCAGTACTTC.

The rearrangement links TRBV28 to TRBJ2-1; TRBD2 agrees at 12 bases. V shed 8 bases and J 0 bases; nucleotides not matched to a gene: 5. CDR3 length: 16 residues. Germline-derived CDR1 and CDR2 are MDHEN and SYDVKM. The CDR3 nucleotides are TGTGCCAGCCGGACTAGCGGGGTGAGCTCCTACAATGAGCAGTTCTTC. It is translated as CASRTSGVSSYNEQFF.

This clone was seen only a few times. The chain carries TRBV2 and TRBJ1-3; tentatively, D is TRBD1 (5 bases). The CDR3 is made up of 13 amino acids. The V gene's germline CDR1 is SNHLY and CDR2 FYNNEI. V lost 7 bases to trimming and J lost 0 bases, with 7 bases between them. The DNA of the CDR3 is TGTGCCAGCAATCAGGGCTCTGGAAACACCATATATTTT. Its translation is CASNQGSGNTIYF.

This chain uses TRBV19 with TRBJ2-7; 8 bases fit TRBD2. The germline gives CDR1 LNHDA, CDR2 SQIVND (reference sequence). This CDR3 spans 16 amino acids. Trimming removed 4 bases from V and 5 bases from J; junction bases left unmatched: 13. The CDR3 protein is CASSTPQSGSGNEQYF. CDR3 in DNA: TGTGCCAGTAGTACCCCCCAAAGCGGGAGTGGCAACGAGCAGTACTTC.

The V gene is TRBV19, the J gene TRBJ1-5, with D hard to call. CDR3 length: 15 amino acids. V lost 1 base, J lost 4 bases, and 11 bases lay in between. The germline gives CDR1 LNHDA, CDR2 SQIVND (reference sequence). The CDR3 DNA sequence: TGTGCCAGTAGTATAGTCCTGATCGCGAATCAGCCCCAGCATTTT. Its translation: CASSIVLIANQPQHF.

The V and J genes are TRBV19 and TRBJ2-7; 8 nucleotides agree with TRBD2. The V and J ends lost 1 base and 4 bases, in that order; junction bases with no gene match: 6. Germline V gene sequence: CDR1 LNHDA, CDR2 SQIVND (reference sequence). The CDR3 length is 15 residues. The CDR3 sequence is CASSIGGSGKYEQYF. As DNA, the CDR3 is TGTGCCAGTAGTATAGGTGGTAGCGGGAAGTACGAGCAGTACTTC.

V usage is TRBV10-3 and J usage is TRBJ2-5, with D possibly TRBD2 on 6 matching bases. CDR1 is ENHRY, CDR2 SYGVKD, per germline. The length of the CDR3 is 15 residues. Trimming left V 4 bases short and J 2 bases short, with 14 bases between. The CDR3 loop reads CAISVGTLQQETQYF. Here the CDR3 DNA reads TGTGCCATCAGTGTCGGGACTCTCCAACAAGAGACCCAGTACTTC.